The rows below give T cell receptor beta chains drawn from one sample of a study of T-cell reconstitution after alpha-beta-depleted transplantation in children. TCRdb called the PCR reads again in MiXCR, with one record for every CDR3 protein. This table holds approximately 27,000 distinct CDR3 sequences, roughly a sixth found once. The material sequenced was PBMCs, mostly from graft donor cells, taken 60 days after TCRalphabeta/CD19-depleted stem cell transplant. The receptors derive from a male patient aged 2-15 years who had a stem cell transplant for acute lymphoblastic leukemia, so the T cells may come from the graft donor. Both conserved end residues are part of each CDR3. The D gene is left open where the match is weak. Clone sizes are given selectively: once, few, many, or a class where the clone is expanded.

clone_size: NA; d_call: NA; cdr3_length: 14; v_call: TRBV27; j_call: TRBJ1-1; cdr3_aa: CASSPTLLSTEAFF; cdr3_nt: TGTGCCAGCAGTCCCACCCTCCTAAGCACTGAAGCTTTCTTT
clone_size: NA; d_call: TRBD2; cdr3_length: 17; v_call: TRBV20-1; j_call: TRBJ2-5; cdr3_aa: CSANAGTSGGAQETQYF; cdr3_nt: TGCAGTGCAAATGCCGGGACTAGCGGGGGGGCGCAAGAGACCCAGTACTTC
clone_size: NA; d_call: TRBD2; cdr3_length: 14; v_call: TRBV20-1; j_call: TRBJ2-3; cdr3_aa: CSASKLAGEDTQYF; cdr3_nt: TGCAGTGCTAGCAAACTAGCGGGAGAAGATACGCAGTATTTT
clone_size: NA; d_call: TRBD2; cdr3_length: 14; v_call: TRBV20-1; j_call: TRBJ2-5; cdr3_aa: CSAPLAGGFRTQYF; cdr3_nt: TGCAGTGCCCCCCTAGCGGGGGGCTTCAGGACCCAGTACTTC
clone_size: many; d_call: NA; cdr3_length: 14; v_call: TRBV7-2; j_call: TRBJ2-1; cdr3_aa: CASSPSDVGREQFF; cdr3_nt: TGTGCCAGCAGCCCATCCGATGTGGGGAGGGAGCAGTTCTTC
clone_size: NA; d_call: NA; cdr3_length: 13; v_call: TRBV28; j_call: TRBJ1-4; cdr3_aa: CASNPAGGPKLFF; cdr3_nt: TGTGCCAGCAACCCCGCTGGAGGTCCAAAACTGTTTTTT
clone_size: NA; d_call: TRBD2; cdr3_length: 14; v_call: TRBV28; j_call: TRBJ2-1; cdr3_aa: CASQKRGGYNEQFF; cdr3_nt: TGTGCCAGCCAGAAGCGGGGGGGCTACAATGAGCAGTTCTTC
clone_size: NA; d_call: NA; cdr3_length: 13; v_call: TRBV6-1; j_call: TRBJ2-7; cdr3_aa: CASAPSNSYEQYF; cdr3_nt: TGTGCCAGTGCCCCGTCAAACTCCTACGAGCAGTACTTC
clone_size: NA; d_call: TRBD2; cdr3_length: 16; v_call: TRBV4-3; j_call: TRBJ2-3; cdr3_aa: CASSQDHPGGVNTQYF; cdr3_nt: TGCGCCAGCAGCCAAGATCATCCGGGGGGAGTCAATACGCAGTATTTT
clone_size: few; d_call: NA; cdr3_length: 11; v_call: TRBV29-1; j_call: TRBJ2-5; cdr3_aa: CSVNKRETQYF; cdr3_nt: TGCAGCGTTAATAAACGAGAGACCCAGTACTTC
clone_size: NA; d_call: NA; cdr3_length: 12; v_call: TRBV12-3/TRBV12-4; j_call: TRBJ1-2; cdr3_aa: CASSSQNYGYTF; cdr3_nt: TGTGCCAGCAGCTCCCAGAACTATGGCTACACCTTC
clone_size: many; d_call: TRBD2; cdr3_length: 13; v_call: TRBV27; j_call: TRBJ2-7; cdr3_aa: CASRVAGSYEQYF; cdr3_nt: TGTGCCAGCAGGGTAGCGGGGTCCTACGAGCAGTACTTC
clone_size: few; d_call: NA; cdr3_length: 15; v_call: TRBV7-9; j_call: TRBJ1-6; cdr3_aa: CASSLDSLYNSPLHF; cdr3_nt: TGTGCCAGCAGCTTAGACAGCCTCTATAATTCACCCCTCCACTTT
clone_size: NA; d_call: NA; cdr3_length: 16; v_call: TRBV19; j_call: TRBJ2-3; cdr3_aa: CASSLSVGGLIDTQYF; cdr3_nt: TGTGCCAGTAGCCTCAGCGTCGGGGGGCTGATTGATACGCAGTATTTT
clone_size: many; d_call: NA; cdr3_length: 13; v_call: TRBV20-1; j_call: TRBJ2-3; cdr3_aa: CSTTGGWTDTQYF; cdr3_nt: TGCAGCACAACTGGGGGGTGGACAGATACGCAGTATTTT
clone_size: few; d_call: TRBD2; cdr3_length: 16; v_call: TRBV10-1; j_call: TRBJ2-3; cdr3_aa: CASGSKLAGGPDTQYF; cdr3_nt: TGCGCCAGCGGATCGAAACTAGCGGGGGGGCCAGATACGCAGTATTTT
clone_size: NA; d_call: NA; cdr3_length: 15; v_call: TRBV9; j_call: TRBJ2-1; cdr3_aa: CASSVDDGRGNEQFF; cdr3_nt: TGTGCCAGCAGCGTAGACGACGGGCGAGGCAATGAGCAGTTCTTC
clone_size: NA; d_call: NA; cdr3_length: 18; v_call: TRBV20-1; j_call: TRBJ2-1; cdr3_aa: CSARSSDYRTSSYNEQFF; cdr3_nt: TGCAGTGCTAGATCGTCTGACTACCGGACCTCCTCCTACAATGAGCAGTTCTTC
clone_size: NA; d_call: TRBD1; cdr3_length: 13; v_call: TRBV20-1; j_call: TRBJ2-1; cdr3_aa: CSGDRGPYNEQFF; cdr3_nt: TGCAGTGGCGACAGGGGCCCTTACAATGAGCAGTTCTTC
clone_size: NA; d_call: TRBD2; cdr3_length: 15; v_call: TRBV24-1; j_call: TRBJ2-1; cdr3_aa: CATRRAGGSYNEQFF; cdr3_nt: TGTGCCACCAGGAGAGCGGGGGGCTCCTACAATGAGCAGTTCTTC
clone_size: many; d_call: NA; cdr3_length: 14; v_call: TRBV5-6; j_call: TRBJ2-1; cdr3_aa: CASRLQGLYNEQFF; cdr3_nt: TGTGCCAGCAGATTACAGGGTCTCTACAATGAGCAGTTCTTC
clone_size: NA; d_call: NA; cdr3_length: 18; v_call: TRBV6-1; j_call: TRBJ2-1; cdr3_aa: CASSEALSYGGNYNEQFF; cdr3_nt: TGTGCCAGCAGTGAAGCGCTTTCGTATGGGGGCAACTACAATGAGCAGTTCTTC
clone_size: NA; d_call: NA; cdr3_length: 15; v_call: TRBV6-4; j_call: TRBJ1-1; cdr3_aa: CASSDSFTPTAEAFF; cdr3_nt: TGTGCCAGCAGTGACTCCTTCACCCCGACGGCTGAAGCTTTCTTT
clone_size: few; d_call: NA; cdr3_length: 15; v_call: TRBV10-3; j_call: TRBJ2-3; cdr3_aa: CATNRDFRFADTQYF; cdr3_nt: TGTGCCACCAACCGGGACTTTCGTTTTGCAGATACGCAGTATTTT
clone_size: NA; d_call: NA; cdr3_length: 14; v_call: TRBV6-1; j_call: TRBJ1-1; cdr3_aa: CASSSSRGDTEAFF; cdr3_nt: TGTGCCAGCAGTAGTTCCCGCGGTGACACTGAAGCTTTCTTT
clone_size: many; d_call: NA; cdr3_length: 13; v_call: TRBV7-2; j_call: TRBJ2-2; cdr3_aa: CASSWRGLGELFF; cdr3_nt: TGTGCCAGCAGCTGGCGGGGTCTCGGGGAGCTGTTTTTT
clone_size: few; d_call: TRBD1; cdr3_length: 15; v_call: TRBV5-1; j_call: TRBJ2-5; cdr3_aa: CASSLQGAYQETQYF; cdr3_nt: TGCGCCAGCAGCTTACAGGGGGCTTACCAAGAGACCCAGTACTTC
clone_size: few; d_call: TRBD1; cdr3_length: 15; v_call: TRBV7-9; j_call: TRBJ2-5; cdr3_aa: CASSPGQGAVETQYF; cdr3_nt: TGTGCCAGCAGCCCGGGACAGGGGGCGGTAGAGACCCAGTACTTC
clone_size: many; d_call: TRBD1; cdr3_length: 16; v_call: TRBV6-5; j_call: TRBJ2-7; cdr3_aa: CASRKEVGTGYNEQYF; cdr3_nt: TGTGCCAGCAGAAAGGAGGTGGGGACAGGGTACAACGAGCAGTACTTC
clone_size: medium-sized; d_call: TRBD1; cdr3_length: 16; v_call: TRBV7-9; j_call: TRBJ2-1; cdr3_aa: CASRTTGTGLDNEQFF; cdr3_nt: TGTGCCAGCAGAACTACGGGGACAGGTTTGGACAATGAGCAGTTCTTC
clone_size: NA; d_call: NA; cdr3_length: 12; v_call: TRBV7-9; j_call: TRBJ2-7; cdr3_aa: CASSDAVDEQYF; cdr3_nt: TGTGCCAGCAGCGACGCCGTTGACGAGCAGTACTTC
clone_size: many; d_call: NA; cdr3_length: 15; v_call: TRBV7-9; j_call: TRBJ1-1; cdr3_aa: CASSFERVIVPEAFF; cdr3_nt: TGTGCCAGCAGCTTTGAGCGGGTTATTGTCCCTGAAGCTTTCTTT
clone_size: NA; d_call: NA; cdr3_length: 15; v_call: TRBV28; j_call: TRBJ2-3; cdr3_aa: CASSSSRLVTDTQYF; cdr3_nt: TGTGCCAGCAGTTCATCGAGGCTAGTCACAGATACGCAGTATTTT
clone_size: few; d_call: NA; cdr3_length: 11; v_call: TRBV24-1; j_call: TRBJ2-5; cdr3_aa: CATSEGETQYF; cdr3_nt: TGTGCCACCAGTGAAGGGGAGACCCAGTACTTC
clone_size: medium-sized; d_call: TRBD1; cdr3_length: 15; v_call: TRBV12-3/TRBV12-4; j_call: TRBJ1-1; cdr3_aa: CASRARQGPNTEAFF; cdr3_nt: TGTGCCAGCAGGGCAAGACAGGGCCCGAACACTGAAGCTTTCTTT
clone_size: NA; d_call: NA; cdr3_length: 10; v_call: TRBV7-9; j_call: TRBJ1-2; cdr3_aa: CASSNYGYTF; cdr3_nt: TGTGCCAGCAGCAACTATGGCTACACCTTC
clone_size: many; d_call: NA; cdr3_length: 12; v_call: TRBV28; j_call: TRBJ1-6; cdr3_aa: CASRSDNSPLHF; cdr3_nt: TGTGCCAGCAGGTCAGATAATTCACCCCTCCACTTT
clone_size: few; d_call: NA; cdr3_length: 13; v_call: TRBV20-1; j_call: TRBJ1-3; cdr3_aa: CSARVTSGNTIYF; cdr3_nt: TGCAGTGCTAGAGTCACCTCTGGAAACACCATATATTTT
clone_size: many; d_call: NA; cdr3_length: 12; v_call: TRBV25-1; j_call: TRBJ2-1; cdr3_aa: CASKGTVVEQFF; cdr3_nt: TGTGCCAGCAAGGGGACCGTTGTGGAGCAGTTCTTC
clone_size: many; d_call: TRBD1; cdr3_length: 17; v_call: TRBV28; j_call: TRBJ1-5; cdr3_aa: CASGALIQGAGNQPQHF; cdr3_nt: TGTGCCAGCGGAGCCCTCATACAGGGGGCAGGCAATCAGCCCCAGCATTTT
clone_size: many; d_call: NA; cdr3_length: 18; v_call: TRBV10-3; j_call: TRBJ1-5; cdr3_aa: CAISEFVIGVGGNQPQHF; cdr3_nt: TGTGCCATCAGTGAGTTTGTAATTGGGGTGGGGGGCAATCAGCCCCAGCATTTT
clone_size: few; d_call: NA; cdr3_length: 12; v_call: TRBV5-6; j_call: TRBJ1-2; cdr3_aa: CASSLTFGGYTF; cdr3_nt: TGTGCCAGCAGCCTCACCTTTGGGGGCTACACCTTC
clone_size: many; d_call: NA; cdr3_length: 13; v_call: TRBV4-3; j_call: TRBJ1-1; cdr3_aa: CASSSRTQGEAFF; cdr3_nt: TGCGCCAGCAGCTCTCGGACACAAGGTGAAGCTTTCTTT
clone_size: once; d_call: NA; cdr3_length: 12; v_call: TRBV7-2; j_call: TRBJ1-4; cdr3_aa: CASSPRSGKLFF; cdr3_nt: TGTGCCAGCAGCCCCAGGTCGGGAAAACTGTTTTTT
clone_size: many; d_call: NA; cdr3_length: 15; v_call: TRBV12-3/TRBV12-4; j_call: TRBJ1-5; cdr3_aa: CASSFRAGSNQPQHF; cdr3_nt: TGTGCCAGCAGTTTTAGGGCAGGGTCAAATCAGCCCCAGCATTTT
clone_size: NA; d_call: NA; cdr3_length: 15; v_call: TRBV7-6; j_call: TRBJ2-2; cdr3_aa: CASSLELRSTGELFF; cdr3_nt: TGTGCCAGCAGCTTAGAACTCAGGTCCACCGGGGAGCTGTTTTTT
clone_size: NA; d_call: NA; cdr3_length: 15; v_call: TRBV7-2; j_call: TRBJ2-1; cdr3_aa: CASSLAWGEGNEQFF; cdr3_nt: TGTGCCAGCAGCTTAGCCTGGGGTGAAGGCAATGAGCAGTTCTTC
clone_size: NA; d_call: NA; cdr3_length: 13; v_call: TRBV9; j_call: TRBJ1-2; cdr3_aa: CASSVLQGGDYTF; cdr3_nt: TGTGCCAGCAGCGTACTACAGGGAGGGGACTACACCTTC
clone_size: many; d_call: NA; cdr3_length: 13; v_call: TRBV20-1; j_call: TRBJ2-2; cdr3_aa: CSARVPVIGELFF; cdr3_nt: TGCAGTGCTAGAGTTCCCGTGATCGGGGAGCTGTTTTTT
clone_size: many; d_call: NA; cdr3_length: 14; v_call: TRBV4-3; j_call: TRBJ2-5; cdr3_aa: CASSQGIAGETQYF; cdr3_nt: TGCGCCAGCAGCCAAGGCATCGCCGGGGAGACCCAGTACTTC
clone_size: few; d_call: TRBD1; cdr3_length: 14; v_call: TRBV7-9; j_call: TRBJ1-3; cdr3_aa: CASSPRTGSGTIYF; cdr3_nt: TGTGCCAGCAGCCCGAGGACAGGGTCAGGCACCATATATTTT
clone_size: many; d_call: TRBD1; cdr3_length: 14; v_call: TRBV28; j_call: TRBJ1-6; cdr3_aa: CASGMVQGHSPLHF; cdr3_nt: TGTGCCAGCGGTATGGTACAGGGGCATTCACCCCTCCACTTT
clone_size: many; d_call: NA; cdr3_length: 11; v_call: TRBV20-1; j_call: TRBJ2-1; cdr3_aa: CSAIGGLGQFF; cdr3_nt: TGCAGTGCAATAGGGGGACTTGGGCAGTTCTTC
clone_size: few; d_call: NA; cdr3_length: 13; v_call: TRBV15; j_call: TRBJ2-3; cdr3_aa: CATSRVIADTQYF; cdr3_nt: TGTGCCACCAGCAGAGTCATCGCAGATACGCAGTATTTT
clone_size: NA; d_call: NA; cdr3_length: 15; v_call: TRBV7-2; j_call: TRBJ2-1; cdr3_aa: CASSPRGAEYNEQFF; cdr3_nt: TGTGCCAGCAGCCCTAGGGGAGCGGAGTACAATGAGCAGTTCTTC
clone_size: few; d_call: NA; cdr3_length: 14; v_call: TRBV28; j_call: TRBJ1-2; cdr3_aa: CASSAVRELRGYTF; cdr3_nt: TGTGCCAGCAGTGCCGTCCGAGAATTACGTGGCTACACCTTC
clone_size: NA; d_call: TRBD2; cdr3_length: 16; v_call: TRBV6-5; j_call: TRBJ2-2; cdr3_aa: CASSYLLAGRTGELFF; cdr3_nt: TGTGCCAGCAGTTACTTATTAGCGGGACGGACCGGGGAGCTGTTTTTT
clone_size: few; d_call: NA; cdr3_length: 15; v_call: TRBV10-3; j_call: TRBJ1-5; cdr3_aa: CALLNTLDSNQPQHF; cdr3_nt: TGTGCCCTTTTAAACACCTTGGACAGCAATCAGCCCCAGCATTTT
clone_size: many; d_call: NA; cdr3_length: 17; v_call: TRBV21-1; j_call: TRBJ1-1; cdr3_aa: CASSKFEKDGENTEAFF; cdr3_nt: TGTGCCAGCAGCAAATTCGAAAAGGACGGGGAGAACACTGAAGCTTTCTTT
clone_size: many; d_call: NA; cdr3_length: 20; v_call: TRBV4-3; j_call: TRBJ2-6; cdr3_aa: CASSQDDWGRPNSGANVLTF; cdr3_nt: TGCGCCAGCAGCCAAGATGATTGGGGGCGCCCCAACTCTGGGGCCAACGTCCTGACTTTC